This T cell receptor (beta chain) was captured by sequencing in a study of blood T cell repertoires in COVID-19. Across the study: In each case, the material was cDNA or gDNA derived from T cells, B-cell-depleted T cells, or PBMCs.

J was trimmed by 1 base and V by 7 bases; bases with no gene match: 12. The CDR3 length is 16 residues. CDR1 and CDR2 (germline): MDHEN, SYDVKM. Sequencing used immunoSEQ multiplex PCR; TCRdb keeps in-frame clones, though not all of them. The sample records hundreds of thousands of clones, 75% to 90% being singletons. The TCR was taken from a man aged 35-49 years who had recovered from COVID-19. The sample taken for sequencing was PBMCs or T cells enriched from blood (not recorded which). The genes are TRBV28 and TRBJ2-7, with 8 positions matching TRBD2. This chain's CDR3 is CASTASGTRGSYEQYF. For the CDR3, the DNA is TGTGCCAGCACCGCCTCCGGGACTAGGGGGTCCTACGAGCAGTACTTC.